Listed below are T cell receptor beta chains from one sample, sequenced in a study of blood T cell repertoires in COVID-19. Some clones are missing from TCRdb's copy, which holds only in-frame ones; the method was immunoSEQ multiplex PCR. The table shows about 210,000 clones, with around 89% occurring only once. Sample: peripheral blood. The receptors were sampled from a man between 70 and 80 years old with acute or convalescent COVID-19. CDR3s include the opening cysteine and the closing phenylalanine or tryptophan. The D gene is left open where the match is weak. Size tells how often a clone was seen (once, few, many) or the class of an expanded clone, and some rows leave it out.

TRBD1 - TRBJ2-2 TRBV4-3 CASTDGTANAGELFF TGCGCCAGCACCGACGGGACAGCCAATGCCGGGGAGCTGTTTTTT
TRBD2 - TRBJ2-1 TRBV11-2 CASSLEAGGYNEQFF TGTGCCAGCAGCTTAGAGGCGGGAGGCTACAATGAGCAGTTCTTC
- - TRBJ1-1 TRBV6-5 CASSYQMNTEAFF TGTGCCAGCAGTTACCAGATGAACACTGAAGCTTTCTTT
- many TRBJ1-5 TRBV9 CASSPGQGTNQPQHF TGTGCCAGCAGCCCAGGCCAGGGGACCAATCAGCCCCAGCATTTT
- - TRBJ2-7 TRBV24-1 CATSDPSRGLGQYF TGTGCCACCAGTGATCCCTCTCGAGGTTTGGGGCAGTACTTC
TRBD2 - TRBJ2-7 TRBV4-3 CASSQEGLAGVEQYF TGCGCCAGCAGCCAAGAGGGACTAGCGGGAGTCGAGCAGTACTTC
- few TRBJ2-2 TRBV24-1 CATSAWGGTGELFF TGTGCCACCAGTGCCTGGGGAGGCACCGGGGAGCTGTTTTTT
- - TRBJ2-7 TRBV5-1 CASSPRDPRAYEQYF TGCGCCAGCAGCCCCCGGGATCCCCGGGCCTACGAGCAGTACTTC
TRBD1 once TRBJ2-7 TRBV28 CASSFGGTGAYEQYF TGTGCCAGCAGTTTTGGAGGGACAGGGGCGTACGAGCAGTACTTC
TRBD2 - TRBJ2-3 TRBV11-3 CASSSLAGGTDTQYF TGTGCCAGCAGCTCCCTAGCGGGGGGCACAGATACGCAGTATTTT
TRBD2 - TRBJ2-7 TRBV7-2 CASSLNFRLAGTYEQYF TGTGCCAGCAGCTTAAATTTTCGACTAGCGGGGACCTACGAGCAGTACTTC